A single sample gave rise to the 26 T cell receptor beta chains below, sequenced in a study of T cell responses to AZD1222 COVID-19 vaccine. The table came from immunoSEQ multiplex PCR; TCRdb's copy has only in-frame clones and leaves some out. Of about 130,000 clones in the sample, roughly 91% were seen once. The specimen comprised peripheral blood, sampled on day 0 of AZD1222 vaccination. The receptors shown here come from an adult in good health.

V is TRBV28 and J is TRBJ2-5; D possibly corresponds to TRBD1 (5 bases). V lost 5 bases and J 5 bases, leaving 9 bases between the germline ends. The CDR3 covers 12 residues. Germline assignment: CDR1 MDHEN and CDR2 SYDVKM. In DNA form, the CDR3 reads TGTGCCAGCAGTCAGGGTGGGGAGACCCAGTACTTC. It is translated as CASSQGGETQYF.

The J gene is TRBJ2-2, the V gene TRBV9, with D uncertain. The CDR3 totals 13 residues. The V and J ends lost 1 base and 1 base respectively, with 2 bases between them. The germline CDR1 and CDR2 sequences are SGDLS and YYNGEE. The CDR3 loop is CASSVQNTGELFF. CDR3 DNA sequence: TGTGCCAGCAGCGTACAGAACACCGGGGAGCTGTTTTTT. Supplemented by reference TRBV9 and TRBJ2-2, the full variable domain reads DSGVTQTPKHLITATGQRVTLRCSPRSGDLSVYWYQQSLDQGLQFLIQYYNGEERAKGNILERFSAQQFPDLHSELNLSSLELGDSALYFCASSVQNTGELFFGEGSRLTVL.

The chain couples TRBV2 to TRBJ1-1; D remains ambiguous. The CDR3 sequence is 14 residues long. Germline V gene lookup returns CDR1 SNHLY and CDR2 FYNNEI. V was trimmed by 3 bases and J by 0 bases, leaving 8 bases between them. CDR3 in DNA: TGTGCCAGCAGTGAGGACCGAGTGAACACTGAAGCTTTCTTT. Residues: CASSEDRVNTEAFF.

CDR3 sequence reads: CASSKDRGVHEQFF. CDR3 in DNA: TGTGCCAGCAGTAAGGACAGGGGAGTCCATGAGCAGTTCTTC. This sequence joins TRBV2 and TRBJ2-1; 9 bases are shared with TRBD1. Germline V gives CDR1 SNHLY, CDR2 FYNNEI. The CDR3 covers 14 residues. V lost 5 bases, J lost 8 bases, and 7 bases stayed unmatched. Full variable domain (rest looked up from reference TRBV2 and TRBJ2-1): EPEVTQTPSHQVTQMGQEVILRCVPISNHLYFYWYRQILGQKVEFLVSFYNNEISEKSEIFDDQFSVERPDGSNFTLKIRSTKLEDSAMYFCASSKDRGVHEQFFGPGTRLTVL.

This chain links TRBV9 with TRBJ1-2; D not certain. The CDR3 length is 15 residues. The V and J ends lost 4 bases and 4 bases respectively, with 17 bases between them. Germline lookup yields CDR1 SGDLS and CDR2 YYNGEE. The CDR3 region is CASSPDEGVGYGYTF. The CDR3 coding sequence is TGTGCCAGCAGCCCCGACGAAGGAGTAGGCTATGGCTACACCTTC.

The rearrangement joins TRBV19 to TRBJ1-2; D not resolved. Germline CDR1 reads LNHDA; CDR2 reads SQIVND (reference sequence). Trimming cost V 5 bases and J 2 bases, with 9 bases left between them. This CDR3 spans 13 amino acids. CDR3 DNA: TGTGCCAGTAGTTATGGCAGCAACTATGGCTACACCTTC. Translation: CASSYGSNYGYTF.

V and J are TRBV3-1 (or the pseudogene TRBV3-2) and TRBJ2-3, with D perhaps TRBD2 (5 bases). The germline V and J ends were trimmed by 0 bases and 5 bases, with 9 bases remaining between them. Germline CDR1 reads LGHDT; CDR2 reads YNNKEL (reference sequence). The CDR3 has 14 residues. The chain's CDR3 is CASSQEWRRDTQYF. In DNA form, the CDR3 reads TGTGCCAGCAGCCAAGAATGGAGGCGAGATACGCAGTATTTT.

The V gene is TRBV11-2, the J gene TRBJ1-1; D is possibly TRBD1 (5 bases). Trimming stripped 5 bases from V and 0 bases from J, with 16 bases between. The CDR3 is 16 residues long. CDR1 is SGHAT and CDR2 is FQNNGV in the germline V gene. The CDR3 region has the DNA TGTGCCAGCAGCGGGGGGGAGATTAGCATGAACACTGAAGCTTTCTTT. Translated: CASSGGEISMNTEAFF.

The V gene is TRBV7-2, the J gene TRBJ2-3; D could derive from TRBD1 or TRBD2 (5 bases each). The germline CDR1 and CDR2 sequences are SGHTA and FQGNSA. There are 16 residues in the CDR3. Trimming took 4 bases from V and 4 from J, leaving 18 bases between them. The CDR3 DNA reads TGTGCCAGCAGCTCACCCCGGGACGTAGCCGCAGATACGCAGTATTTT. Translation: CASSSPRDVAADTQYF.

The CDR3 nucleotides read TGCAGCGTTGAAATTCAGGACTACGAGCAGTACTTC. Encoded protein: CSVEIQDYEQYF. V usage is TRBV29-1 and J usage is TRBJ2-7; no definite D call. In germline, CDR1 is SQVTM, CDR2 ANQGSEA. V shed 2 bases and J shed 3 bases, with 8 bases lying between them. This CDR3 has 12 amino acids.

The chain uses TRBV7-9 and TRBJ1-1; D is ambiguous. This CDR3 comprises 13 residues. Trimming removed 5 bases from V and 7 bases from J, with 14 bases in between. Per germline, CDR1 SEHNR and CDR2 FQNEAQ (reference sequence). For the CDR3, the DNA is TGTGCCAGCAGCACCCGACAACTTGATGAAGCTTTCTTT. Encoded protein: CASSTRQLDEAFF. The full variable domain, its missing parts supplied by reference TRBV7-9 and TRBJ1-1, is DTGVSQNPRHKITKRGQNVTFRCDPISEHNRLYWYRQTLGQGPEFLTYFQNEAQLEKSRLLSDRFSAERPKGSFSTLEIQRTEQGDSAMYLCASSTRQLDEAFFGQGTRLTVV.

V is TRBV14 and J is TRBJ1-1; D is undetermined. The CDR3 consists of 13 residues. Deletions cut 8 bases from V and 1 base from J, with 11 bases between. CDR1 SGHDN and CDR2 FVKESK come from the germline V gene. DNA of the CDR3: TGTGCCAGCCTCCGTTCGGGGAACACTGAAGCTTTCTTT. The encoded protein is CASLRSGNTEAFF.

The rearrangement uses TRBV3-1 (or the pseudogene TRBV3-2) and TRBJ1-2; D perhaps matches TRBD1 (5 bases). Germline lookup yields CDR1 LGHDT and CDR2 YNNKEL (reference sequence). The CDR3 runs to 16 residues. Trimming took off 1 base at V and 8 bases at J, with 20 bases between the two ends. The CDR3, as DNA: TGTGCCAGCAGCCAAGGGCCGTCAGGGAGGGCGAGCGGCTACACCTTC. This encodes CASSQGPSGRASGYTF.

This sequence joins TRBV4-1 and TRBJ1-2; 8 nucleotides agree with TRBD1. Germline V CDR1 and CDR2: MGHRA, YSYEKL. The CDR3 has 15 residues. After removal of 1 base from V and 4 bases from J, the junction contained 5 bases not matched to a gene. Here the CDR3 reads CASSQVRDRGYGYTF. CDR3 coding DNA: TGCGCCAGCAGCCAAGTTCGAGACAGGGGCTATGGCTACACCTTC.

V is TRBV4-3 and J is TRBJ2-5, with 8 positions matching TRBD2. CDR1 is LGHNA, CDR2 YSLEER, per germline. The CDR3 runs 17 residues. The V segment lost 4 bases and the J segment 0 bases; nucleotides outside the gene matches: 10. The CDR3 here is CASSPTGGGGNQETQYF. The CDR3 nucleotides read TGCGCCAGCAGCCCCACGGGGGGCGGGGGGAACCAAGAGACCCAGTACTTC.

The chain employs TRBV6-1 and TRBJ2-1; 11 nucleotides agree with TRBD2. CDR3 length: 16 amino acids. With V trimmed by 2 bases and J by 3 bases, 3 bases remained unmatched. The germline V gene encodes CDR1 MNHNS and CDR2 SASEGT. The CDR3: CASSELGLADYNEQFF. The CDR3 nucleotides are TGTGCCAGCAGTGAACTGGGACTAGCGGACTACAATGAGCAGTTCTTC.

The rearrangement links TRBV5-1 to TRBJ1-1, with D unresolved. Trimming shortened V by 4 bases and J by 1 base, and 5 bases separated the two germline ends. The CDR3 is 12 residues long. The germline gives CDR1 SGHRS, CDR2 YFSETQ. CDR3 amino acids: CASSPGNTEAFF. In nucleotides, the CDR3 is TGCGCCAGCAGCCCAGGGAACACTGAAGCTTTCTTT.

The DNA for the CDR3 is TGTGCCAGCAGTTACGCAGCCCAGGGGGCCTATGGCTACACCTTC. Amino acid sequence: CASSYAAQGAYGYTF. This chain connects TRBV6-5 to TRBJ1-2, with TRBD1 identical over 8 bases. This CDR3 region has 15 residues. Unmatched junction bases numbered 6, after V lost 2 bases and J lost 4 bases. From germline, CDR1 is MNHEY and CDR2 SVGAGI.

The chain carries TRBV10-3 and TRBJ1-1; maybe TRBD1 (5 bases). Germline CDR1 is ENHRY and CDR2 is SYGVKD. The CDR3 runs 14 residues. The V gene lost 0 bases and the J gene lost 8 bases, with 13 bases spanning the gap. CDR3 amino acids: CAISESKTGPEAFF. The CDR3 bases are TGTGCCATCAGTGAGTCAAAAACGGGGCCCGAAGCTTTCTTT.

DNA of the CDR3: TGTGCCAGCAGCTTAGTCCGGAGGGAGACCCAGTACTTC. The encoded protein is CASSLVRRETQYF. This chain links TRBV7-2 with TRBJ2-5, with a tentative D call TRBD2 (5 bases). This CDR3 region has 13 residues. Germline V gives CDR1 SGHTA, CDR2 FQGNSA. V dropped 1 base and J dropped 5 bases, with 8 bases sitting between them.

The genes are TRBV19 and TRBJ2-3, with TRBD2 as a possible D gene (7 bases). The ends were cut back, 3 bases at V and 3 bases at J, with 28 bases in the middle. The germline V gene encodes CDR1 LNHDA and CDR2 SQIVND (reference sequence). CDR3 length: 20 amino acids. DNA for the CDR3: TGTGCCAGTAGTATGAGATTTATGAGGGGGGGCCGGAGAAGAACAGATACGCAGTATTTT. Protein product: CASSMRFMRGGRRRTDTQYF.

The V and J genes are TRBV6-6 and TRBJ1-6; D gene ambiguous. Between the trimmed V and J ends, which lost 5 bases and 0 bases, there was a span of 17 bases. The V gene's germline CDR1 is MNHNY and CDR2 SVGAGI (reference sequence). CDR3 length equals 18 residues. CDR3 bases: TGTGCCAGCAGTCCGCCGGACCTCCGGAGCTCCTATAATTCACCCCTCCACTTT. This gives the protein CASSPPDLRSSYNSPLHF.

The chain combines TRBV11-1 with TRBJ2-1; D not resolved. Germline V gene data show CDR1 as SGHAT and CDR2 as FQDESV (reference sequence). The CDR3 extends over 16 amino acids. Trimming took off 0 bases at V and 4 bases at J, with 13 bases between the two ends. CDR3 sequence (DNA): TGTGCCAGCAGCTTAGCTCCGGAAAACCCTTACAATGAGCAGTTCTTC. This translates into CASSLAPENPYNEQFF.

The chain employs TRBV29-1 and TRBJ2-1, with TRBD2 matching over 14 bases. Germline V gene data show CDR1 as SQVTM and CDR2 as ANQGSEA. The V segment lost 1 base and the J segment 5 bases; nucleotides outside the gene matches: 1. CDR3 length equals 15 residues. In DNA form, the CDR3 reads TGCAGCGTTGAAGGGACTAGCGGGGGGAACAATGAGCAGTTCTTC. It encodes CSVEGTSGGNNEQFF.

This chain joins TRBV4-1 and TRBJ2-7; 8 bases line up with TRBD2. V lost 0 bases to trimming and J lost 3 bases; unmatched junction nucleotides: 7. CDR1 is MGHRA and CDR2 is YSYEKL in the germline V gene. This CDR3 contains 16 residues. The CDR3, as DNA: TGCGCCAGCAGCCAAGATAGCAGCGGGGGCTACTACGAGCAGTACTTC. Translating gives CASSQDSSGGYYEQYF.

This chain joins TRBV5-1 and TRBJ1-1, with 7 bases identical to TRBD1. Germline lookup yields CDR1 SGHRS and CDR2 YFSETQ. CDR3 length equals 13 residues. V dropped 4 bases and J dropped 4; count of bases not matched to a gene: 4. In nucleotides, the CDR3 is TGCGCCAGCAGCCCTAGACAGGGCACTGAAGCTTTCTTT. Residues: CASSPRQGTEAFF.